The rows below give T cell receptor beta chains drawn from one sample of a study of vaccination and CD4 T cells after COVID-19. From the PCR reads, TCRdb called clonotypes with MiXCR, one entry per CDR3 protein. The sample includes 5,500 to 8,000 distinct CDR3 sequences, roughly two fifths of them seen just once. No antigen has been assigned to these receptors. The sequencing input was CD4+ T cells from blood, cultured in vitro. The source is a human donor in good health. Each CDR3 is given with its conserved first and last residue. Where a row states a size, it is once, few, many or the class of an expanded clone; other rows omit it.

>NA|TRBV25-1
CASSAADTYDNSPLHF
>NA|TRBV24-1
CATSGGGSYNEQFF
>NA|TRBV7-3
CASSPGSQGPNTEAFF
>medium-sized|TRBV6-1
CASSQTVISPLHF
>NA|TRBV19
CASSIRGGQGRRAEAFF
>NA|TRBV29-1
CSAWTGPDTEAFF
>NA|TRBV2
CASSLGGWETQYF
>NA|TRBV6-1
CASSPPGGSGNTIYF
>NA|TRBV6-1
CASSEGAGDTGELFF
>NA|TRBV6-1
CASSENRGGTDTQYF
>NA|TRBV6-4
CASSDSNRGANTEAFF
>NA|TRBV20-1
CSASPGTGPEAGYTF
>few|TRBV4-2
CASSQLAGSQETQYF
>NA|TRBV12-3/TRBV12-4
CASSLGTAYARTQPQHF
>few|TRBV30
CAWSARPNEQYF
>NA|TRBV20-1
CSAWTDPPKAFF
>few|TRBV30
CAWSSGLYGYTF
>NA|TRBV12-3/TRBV12-4
CASSQSQPQHF